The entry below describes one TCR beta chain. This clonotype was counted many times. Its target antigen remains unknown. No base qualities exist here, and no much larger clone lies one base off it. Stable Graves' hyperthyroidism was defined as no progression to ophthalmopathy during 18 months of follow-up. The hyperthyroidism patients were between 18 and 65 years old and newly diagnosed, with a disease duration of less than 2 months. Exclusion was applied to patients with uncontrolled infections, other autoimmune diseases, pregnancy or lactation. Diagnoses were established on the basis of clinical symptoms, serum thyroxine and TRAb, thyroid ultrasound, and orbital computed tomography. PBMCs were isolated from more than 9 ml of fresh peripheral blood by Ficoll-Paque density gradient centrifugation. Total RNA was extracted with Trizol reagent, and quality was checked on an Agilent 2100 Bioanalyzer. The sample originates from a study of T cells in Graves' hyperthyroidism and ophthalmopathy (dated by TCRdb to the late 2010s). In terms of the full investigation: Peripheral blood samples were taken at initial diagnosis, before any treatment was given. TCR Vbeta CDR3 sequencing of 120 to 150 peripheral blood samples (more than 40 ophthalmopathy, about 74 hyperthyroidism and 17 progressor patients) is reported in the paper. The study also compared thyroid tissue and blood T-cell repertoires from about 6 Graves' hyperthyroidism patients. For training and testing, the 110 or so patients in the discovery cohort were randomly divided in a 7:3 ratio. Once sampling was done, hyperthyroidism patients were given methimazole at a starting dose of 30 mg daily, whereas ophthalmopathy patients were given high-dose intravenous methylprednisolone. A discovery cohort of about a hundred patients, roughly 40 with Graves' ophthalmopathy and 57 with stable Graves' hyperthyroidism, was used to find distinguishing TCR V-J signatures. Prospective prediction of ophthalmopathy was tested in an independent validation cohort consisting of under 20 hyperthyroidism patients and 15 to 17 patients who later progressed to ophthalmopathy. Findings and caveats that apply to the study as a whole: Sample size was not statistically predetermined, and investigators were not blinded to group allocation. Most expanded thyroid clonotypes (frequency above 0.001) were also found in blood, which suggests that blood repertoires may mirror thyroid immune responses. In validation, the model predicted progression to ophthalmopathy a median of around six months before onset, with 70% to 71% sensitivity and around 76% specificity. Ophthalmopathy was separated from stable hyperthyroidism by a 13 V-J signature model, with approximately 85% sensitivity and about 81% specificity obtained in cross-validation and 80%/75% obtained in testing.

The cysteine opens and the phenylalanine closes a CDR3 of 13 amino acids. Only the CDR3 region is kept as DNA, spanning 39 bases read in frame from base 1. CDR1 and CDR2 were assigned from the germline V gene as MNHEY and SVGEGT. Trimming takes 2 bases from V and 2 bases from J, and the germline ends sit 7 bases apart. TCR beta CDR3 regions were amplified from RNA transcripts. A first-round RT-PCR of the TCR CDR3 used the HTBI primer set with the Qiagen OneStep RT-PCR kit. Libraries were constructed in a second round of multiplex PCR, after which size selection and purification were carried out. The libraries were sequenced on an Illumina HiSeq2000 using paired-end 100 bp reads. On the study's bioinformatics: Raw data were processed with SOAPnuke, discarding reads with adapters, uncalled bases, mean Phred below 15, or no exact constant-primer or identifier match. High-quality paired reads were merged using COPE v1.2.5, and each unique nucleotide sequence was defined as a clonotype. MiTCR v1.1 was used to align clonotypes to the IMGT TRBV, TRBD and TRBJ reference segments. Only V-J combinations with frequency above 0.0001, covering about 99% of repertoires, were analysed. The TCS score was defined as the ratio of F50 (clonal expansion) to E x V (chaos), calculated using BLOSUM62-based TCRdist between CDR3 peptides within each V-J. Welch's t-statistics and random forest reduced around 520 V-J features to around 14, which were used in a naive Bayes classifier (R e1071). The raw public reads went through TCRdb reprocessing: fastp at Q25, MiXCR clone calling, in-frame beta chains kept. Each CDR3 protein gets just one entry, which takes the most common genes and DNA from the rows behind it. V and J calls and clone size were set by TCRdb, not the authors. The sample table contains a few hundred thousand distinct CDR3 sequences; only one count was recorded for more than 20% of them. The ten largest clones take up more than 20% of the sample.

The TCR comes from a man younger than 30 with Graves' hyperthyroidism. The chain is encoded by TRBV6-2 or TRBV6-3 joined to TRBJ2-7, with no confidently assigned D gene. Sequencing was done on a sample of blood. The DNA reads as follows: TGTGCCAGCAGTTACAGGGAAACCTACGAGCAGTACTTC. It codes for CASSYRETYEQYF.